This entry lists 5 T cell receptor beta chains sequenced from one sample in a study of PD-1 blockade in classical Hodgkin lymphoma. Only in-frame clones appear in the TCRdb table, and some are missing; sequencing was by immunoSEQ multiplex PCR. The sample includes 75,000 to 100,000 clones, about four fifths of them seen just once. Autologous stem cell transplantation was followed by relapse in every patient, and brentuximab vedotin exposure varied. The sample in question was peripheral blood mononuclear cells (PBMCs), obtained before the second cycle of nivolumab. Receptors originate from a human donor with classical Hodgkin lymphoma.

The chain carries TRBV7-2 and TRBJ2-6; D is ambiguous. Trimming shortened V by 5 bases and J by 0 bases, and 8 bases separated the two germline ends. This CDR3 has 15 residues. Per germline, CDR1 SGHTA and CDR2 FQGNSA. CDR3 amino acids: CASSPNFSGANVLTF. CDR3 DNA: TGTGCCAGCAGCCCCAATTTCTCTGGGGCCAACGTCCTGACTTTC.

This clone was seen ten or more times. V usage is TRBV27 and J usage is TRBJ1-5; 9 positions agree with TRBD1. The length of the CDR3 is 16 residues. The germline V gene encodes CDR1 MNHEY and CDR2 SMNVEV (reference sequence). V was pared by 4 bases and J by 5 bases, with 9 bases of the junction left unmatched. In DNA, the CDR3 is TGTGCCAGCAGTTCGAATGGACAGGGGATTCATCAGCCCCAGCATTTT. Protein product: CASSSNGQGIHQPQHF.

V is TRBV2 and J is TRBJ2-3; TRBD1 aligns across 9 bases. V was pared by 5 bases and J by 2 bases, with 8 bases of the junction left unmatched. Germline values: CDR1 SNHLY, CDR2 FYNNEI. The CDR3 covers 16 residues. CDR3 region: CASSPWTGVATDTQYF. The CDR3 DNA is TGTGCCAGCAGTCCATGGACAGGGGTGGCCACAGATACGCAGTATTTT.

This chain uses TRBV18 with TRBJ2-1, with 10 nucleotides matching TRBD2. The CDR3 totals 15 residues. The trim removed 6 bases at V and 0 bases at J, leaving 2 bases unmatched. The V gene's germline CDR1 is KGHSH and CDR2 LQKENI. The CDR3 DNA is TGTGCCAGCTCTCCTAGCGGGAGCTCCTACAATGAGCAGTTCTTC. Translation: CASSPSGSSYNEQFF. Full variable domain (rest looked up from reference TRBV18 and TRBJ2-1): NAGVMQNPRHLVRRRGQEARLRCSPMKGHSHVYWYRQLPEEGLKFMVYLQKENIIDESGMPKERFSAEFPKEGPSILRIQQVVRGDSAAYFCASSPSGSSYNEQFFGPGTRLTVL.

As regards this clone: The same CDR3 arises from other DNA sequences in this sample as well. This chain's CDR3 is CAWSVGTAIIGYTF. The CDR3, as DNA: TGTGCCTGGAGTGTAGGGACAGCCATTATCGGCTACACCTTC. V gene TRBV30 combines with J gene TRBJ1-2; TRBD1 matches 7 bases. Germline CDR1 reads GTSNPN; CDR2 reads SVGIG (reference sequence). This CDR3 is 14 amino acids long. J lost 8 bases, V lost 0 bases, and 9 bases had no gene match.